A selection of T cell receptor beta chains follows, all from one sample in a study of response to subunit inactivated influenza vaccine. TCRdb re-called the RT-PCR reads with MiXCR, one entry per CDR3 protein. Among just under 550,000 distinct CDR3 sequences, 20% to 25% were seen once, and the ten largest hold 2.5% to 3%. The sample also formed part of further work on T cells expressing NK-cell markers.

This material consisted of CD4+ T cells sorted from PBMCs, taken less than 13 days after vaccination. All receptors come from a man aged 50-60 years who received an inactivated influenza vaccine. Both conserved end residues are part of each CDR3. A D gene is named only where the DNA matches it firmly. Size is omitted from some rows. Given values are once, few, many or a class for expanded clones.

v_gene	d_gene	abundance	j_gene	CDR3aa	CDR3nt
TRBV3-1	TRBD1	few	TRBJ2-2	CASSQSWLTGRNTGELFF	TGTGCCAGCAGCCAATCGTGGCTGACAGGGAGGAACACCGGGGAGCTGTTTTTT
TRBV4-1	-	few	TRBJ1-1	CASSQVITGEAFF	TGCGCCAGCAGCCAAGTCATCACGGGTGAAGCTTTCTTT
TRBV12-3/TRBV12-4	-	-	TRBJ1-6	CASSLKGGSNNSPLHF	TGTGCCAGCAGTTTAAAGGGGGGCTCTAATAATTCACCCCTCCACTTT
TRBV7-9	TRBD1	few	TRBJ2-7	CASSPGQGKGHEQYF	TGTGCCAGCAGCCCGGGACAGGGAAAAGGGCACGAGCAGTACTTC
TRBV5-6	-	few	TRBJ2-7	CASSPRGVYEQYF	TGTGCCAGCAGCCCGCGTGGGGTCTACGAGCAGTACTTC
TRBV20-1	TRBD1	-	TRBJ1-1	CSARNRQGFIEAFF	TGCAGTGCTAGGAACAGACAGGGTTTTATTGAAGCTTTCTTT
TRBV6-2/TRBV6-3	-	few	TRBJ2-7	CATQRAQTYEQYF	TGTGCCACCCAGCGGGCACAAACCTACGAGCAGTACTTC
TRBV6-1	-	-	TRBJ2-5	CASSSLGMLSWQETQYF	TGTGCCAGCAGCAGTCTGGGTATGTTATCTTGGCAAGAGACCCAGTACTTC
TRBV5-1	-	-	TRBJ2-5	CASSTLGARGETQYF	TGCGCCAGCAGCACCCTCGGGGCCAGGGGTGAGACCCAGTACTTC
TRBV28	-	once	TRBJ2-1	CASSFTGSGEQFF	TGTGCCAGCAGTTTTACGGGGAGTGGGGAGCAGTTCTTC
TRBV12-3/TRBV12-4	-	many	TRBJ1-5	CASSLGAGQPQHF	TGCGCCAGCAGCTTGGGAGCGGGACAGCCCCAGCATTTT
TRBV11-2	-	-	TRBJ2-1	CASSLEVDYNEQFF	TGTGCCAGCAGCTTAGAAGTAGATTACAATGAGCAGTTCTTC
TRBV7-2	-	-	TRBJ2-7	CASSLSGVSYEQYF	TGTGCCAGCAGCTTATCTGGGGTCTCCTACGAGCAGTACTTC
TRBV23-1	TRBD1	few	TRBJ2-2	CASSQLDRVANTGELFF	TGCGCCAGCAGTCAACTGGACAGGGTCGCGAACACCGGGGAGCTGTTTTTT
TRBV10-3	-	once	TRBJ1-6	CAITPGEASSPLHF	TGTGCCATCACCCCCGGGGAAGCGAGTTCACCCCTCCACTTT
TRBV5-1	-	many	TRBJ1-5	CASSSGPGTQNQPQHF	TGCGCCAGCAGCTCGGGTCCCGGGACACAGAATCAGCCCCAGCATTTT
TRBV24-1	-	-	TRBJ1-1	CATSDPMGTEAFF	TGTGCCACCAGTGACCCGATGGGCACTGAAGCTTTCTTT
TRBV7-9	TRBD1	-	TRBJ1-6	CASSPGQLHSPLHF	TGTGCCAGCAGCCCGGGACAGCTCCATTCACCCCTCCACTTT
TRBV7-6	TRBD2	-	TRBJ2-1	CASSSSSGRRYNEQFF	TGTGCCAGCAGCTCTTCTAGCGGCCGGAGATACAATGAGCAGTTCTTC
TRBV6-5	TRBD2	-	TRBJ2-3	CASSYWWGGEADTQYF	TGTGCCAGCAGTTACTGGTGGGGGGGAGAGGCAGATACGCAGTATTTT
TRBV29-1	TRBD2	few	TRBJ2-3	CSANLAGGGNTQYF	TGCAGCGCCAATCTAGCGGGGGGTGGAAATACGCAGTATTTT
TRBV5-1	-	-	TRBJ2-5	CASSGGTAQETQYF	TGCGCCAGCAGCGGCGGGACAGCCCAAGAGACCCAGTACTTC
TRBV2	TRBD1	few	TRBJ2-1	CASSEGFRGHYNEQFF	TGTGCCAGCAGTGAAGGTTTTAGGGGGCACTACAATGAGCAGTTCTTC
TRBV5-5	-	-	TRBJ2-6	CASSLAGVPGANVLTF	TGTGCCAGCAGCTTGGCCGGGGTTCCTGGGGCCAACGTCCTGACTTTC
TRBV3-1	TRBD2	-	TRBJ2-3	CASSQSGGAGDTQYF	TGTGCCAGCAGCCAGAGCGGGGGGGCAGGAGATACGCAGTATTTT
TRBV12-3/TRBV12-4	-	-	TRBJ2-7	CASRSISYEQYF	TGTGCCAGCAGATCAATTTCCTACGAGCAGTACTTC
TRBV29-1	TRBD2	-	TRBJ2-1	CSGSIGTSGRKRNEQFF	TGCAGCGGCAGCATAGGGACTAGCGGGAGGAAGAGGAATGAGCAGTTCTTC
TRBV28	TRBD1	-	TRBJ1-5	CASSPGTGGWNGNQPQHF	TGTGCCAGCAGTCCCGGGACAGGGGGCTGGAATGGGAATCAGCCCCAGCATTTT
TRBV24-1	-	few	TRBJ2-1	CATSDPNRGSNEQFF	TGTGCCACCAGTGACCCGAATCGAGGCTCAAATGAGCAGTTCTTC
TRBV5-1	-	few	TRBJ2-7	CASSMPSDEQYF	TGCGCCAGCAGCATGCCAAGCGACGAGCAGTACTTC
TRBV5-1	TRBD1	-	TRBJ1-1	CASGGQGSSEAFF	TGCGCCAGCGGGGGACAGGGGTCCAGTGAAGCTTTCTTT
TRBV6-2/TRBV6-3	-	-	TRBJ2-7	CASGMTHEQYF	TGTGCCAGCGGCATGACCCACGAGCAGTACTTC
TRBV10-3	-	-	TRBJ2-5	CAISDGLLETQYF	TGTGCCATCAGTGATGGCTTATTAGAGACCCAGTACTTC
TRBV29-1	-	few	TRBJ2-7	CSVEERGSSYEQYF	TGCAGCGTTGAAGAGAGGGGGAGTTCCTACGAGCAGTACTTC
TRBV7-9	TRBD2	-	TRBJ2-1	CASSLNVWEGLVF	TGTGCCAGCAGCTTAAACGTTTGGGAGGGTTTGGTCTTC
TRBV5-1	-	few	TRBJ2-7	CASSLGDTTYEQYF	TGCGCCAGCAGCTTGGGGGACACAACCTACGAGCAGTACTTC
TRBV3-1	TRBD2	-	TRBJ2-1	CASSPGTSGRATYNEQFF	TGTGCCAGCAGCCCCGGGACTAGCGGGAGGGCCACCTACAATGAGCAGTTCTTC
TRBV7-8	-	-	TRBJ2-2	CASSLALSGRQAGELFF	TGTGCCAGCAGCTTAGCGCTTTCCGGTCGGCAGGCCGGGGAGCTGTTTTTT
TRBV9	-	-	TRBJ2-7	CASSVSSQGEQYF	TGTGCCAGCAGCGTGAGTTCCCAGGGCGAGCAGTACTTC
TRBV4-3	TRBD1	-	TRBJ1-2	CASSPQYNDRDRGYTF	TGCGCCAGCAGCCCGCAATACAACGACAGGGATCGTGGCTACACCTTC
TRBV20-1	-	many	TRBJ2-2	CSAAGGRRGFPGELFF	TGCAGTGCGGCTGGGGGGCGCAGGGGATTTCCCGGGGAGCTGTTTTTT
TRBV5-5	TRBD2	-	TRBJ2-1	CASSARLAGGNNEQFF	TGTGCCAGCAGCGCCAGACTAGCGGGAGGTAACAATGAGCAGTTCTTC
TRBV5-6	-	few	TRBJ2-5	CASSLGLVEETQYF	TGTGCCAGCAGCTTGGGACTAGTGGAAGAGACCCAGTACTTC
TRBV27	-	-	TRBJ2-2	CATQMRGGANTGELFF	TGTGCCACCCAAATGAGGGGCGGGGCGAACACCGGGGAGCTGTTTTTT
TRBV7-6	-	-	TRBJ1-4	CASSLRRSEKLFF	TGTGCCAGCAGCTTAAGGCGGAGTGAAAAACTGTTTTTT
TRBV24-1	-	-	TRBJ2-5	CATSVSPQETQYF	TGTGCCACCAGTGTTAGCCCCCAAGAGACCCAGTACTTC
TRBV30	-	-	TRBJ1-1	CACSVRTLEAFF	TGTGCCTGTAGTGTACGGACCCTTGAAGCTTTCTTT
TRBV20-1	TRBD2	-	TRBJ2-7	CSASGRAYEQYF	TGCAGTGCTAGCGGGAGGGCCTATGAGCAGTACTTC
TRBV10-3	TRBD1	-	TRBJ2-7	CAISEGGDEQYF	TGTGCCATCAGCGAAGGGGGCGACGAGCAGTACTTC
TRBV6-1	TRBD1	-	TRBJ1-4	CASSEHGTGGEKLFF	TGTGCCAGCAGTGAACATGGGACAGGGGGTGAAAAACTGTTTTTT
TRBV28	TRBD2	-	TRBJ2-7	CASSVSIIIAGVLNEQYF	TGTGCCAGCAGCGTTTCGATAATAATAGCGGGGGTTCTCAACGAGCAGTACTTC
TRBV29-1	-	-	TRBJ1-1	CSVEDVKGREAFF	TGCAGCGTTGAGGATGTTAAGGGACGAGAAGCTTTCTTT
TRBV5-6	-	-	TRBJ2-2	CASSLFGPGELFF	TGTGCCAGCAGCTTGTTTGGTCCCGGGGAGCTGTTTTTT
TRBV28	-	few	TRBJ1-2	CASSFPTGANYGYTF	TGTGCCAGCAGTTTTCCGACAGGCGCTAACTATGGCTACACCTTC
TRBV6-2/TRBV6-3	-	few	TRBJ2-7	CASYRPPYEQYF	TGTGCCAGTTACCGACCCCCCTACGAGCAGTACTTC
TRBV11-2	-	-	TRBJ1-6	CASSLRARGYNSPLHF	TGTGCCAGCAGCTTAAGGGCCAGGGGATATAATTCACCCCTCCACTTT
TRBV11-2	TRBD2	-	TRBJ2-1	CASSPSTSGANEQFF	TGTGCCAGCAGCCCGTCGACTAGCGGGGCCAATGAGCAGTTCTTC
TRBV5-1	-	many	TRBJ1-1	CASSLVRGEAFF	TGTGCCAGCAGTTTGGTGAGGGGTGAAGCTTTCTTT
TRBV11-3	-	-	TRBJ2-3	CASSLGASDTQYF	TGTGCCAGCAGCCTCGGGGCGTCAGATACGCAGTATTTT